This T cell receptor (beta chain) appears in the sequencing data of a study of human T cells and chemical hapten exposure. V was pared by 0 bases and J by 1 base, with 15 bases between. This CDR3 has 17 residues. CDR1 is MNHEY and CDR2 is SVGEGT in the germline V gene. The sample's time point: patch test 3, about 24 weeks after DPC sensitization. Sample treatment: therapeutic diphenylcyclopropenone sensitization with weekly scalp DPC. From the RACE reads, TCRdb called clonotypes with MiXCR, one entry per CDR3 protein. This table has about 120,000 distinct CDR3 sequences, approximately 10% appearing once.

The starting material was whole blood, obtained in connection with sensitization to the hapten diphenylcyclopropenone (DPC). The clonotype comes from a woman between 45 and 65 years old with alopecia areata. Some clones in this sample may be carry-over from other donors' samples. The rearrangement uses TRBV6-2 or TRBV6-3 and TRBJ1-1; D ambiguous. The CDR3 sequence: CASSYSSRGRPNTEAFF. The CDR3 DNA reads as TGTGCCAGCAGTTACTCGTCGCGAGGACGGCCGAACACTGAAGCTTTCTTT.